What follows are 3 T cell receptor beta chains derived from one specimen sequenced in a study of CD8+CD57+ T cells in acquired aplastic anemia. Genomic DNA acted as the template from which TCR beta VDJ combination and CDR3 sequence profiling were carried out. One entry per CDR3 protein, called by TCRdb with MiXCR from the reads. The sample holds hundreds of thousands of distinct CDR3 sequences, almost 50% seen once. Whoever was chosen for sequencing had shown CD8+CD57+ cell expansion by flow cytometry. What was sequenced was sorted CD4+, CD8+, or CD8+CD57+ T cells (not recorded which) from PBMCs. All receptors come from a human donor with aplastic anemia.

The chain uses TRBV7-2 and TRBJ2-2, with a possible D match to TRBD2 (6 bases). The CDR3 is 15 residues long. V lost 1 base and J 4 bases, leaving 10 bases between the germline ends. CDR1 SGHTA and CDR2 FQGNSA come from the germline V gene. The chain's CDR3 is CASSLGGVSTGELFF. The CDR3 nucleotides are TGTGCCAGCAGCTTAGGCGGGGTTAGCACCGGGGAGCTGTTTTTT.

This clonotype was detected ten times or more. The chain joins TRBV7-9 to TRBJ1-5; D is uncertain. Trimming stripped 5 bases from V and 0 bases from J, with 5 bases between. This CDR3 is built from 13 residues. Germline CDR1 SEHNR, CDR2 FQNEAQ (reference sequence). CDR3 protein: CASSQNSNQPQHF. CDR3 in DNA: TGTGCCAGCAGCCAAAATAGCAATCAGCCCCAGCATTTT.

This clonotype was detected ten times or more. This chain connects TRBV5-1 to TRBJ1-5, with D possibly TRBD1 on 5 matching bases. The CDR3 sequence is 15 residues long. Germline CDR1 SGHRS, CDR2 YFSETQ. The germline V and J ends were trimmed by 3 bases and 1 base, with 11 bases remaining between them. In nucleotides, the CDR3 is TGCGCCAGCAGCTATTCGGGGGGGAGCAATCAGCCCCAGCATTTT. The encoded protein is CASSYSGGSNQPQHF.